This passage covers 22 T cell receptor beta chains from one sample sequenced in a study of naive and memory T cell subsets. The beta constant-region primer was an equimolar mix of two oligonucleotides covering TRBC1 and TRBC2. TCRdb used MiXCR to reprocess the UMI-ligation and nested PCR reads, holding one entry per CDR3 protein. The sample contains 130,000 to 150,000 distinct CDR3 sequences, about a sixth of which appear only once. Material for sequencing was naive CD4+ T cells from blood. These receptors all come from a human donor in good health.

This clonotype was counted only a few times. V usage is TRBV20-1 and J usage is TRBJ1-1; D possibly corresponds to TRBD1 (6 bases). Germline V CDR1 and CDR2: DFQATT, SNEGSKA (reference sequence). Trimming cost V 2 bases and J 5 bases, with 12 bases left between them. The CDR3 has 13 residues. The CDR3 bases are TGCAGTGCTAGACTGGGGGCAGCGACTGAAGCTTTCTTT. It translates to CSARLGAATEAFF.

The chain links TRBV7-6 to TRBJ2-3; the match to TRBD2 covers 16 bases. The CDR3 runs to 19 residues. Germline V lookup: CDR1 SGHVS, CDR2 FNYEAQ. V shed 3 bases, J shed 4 bases, and the junction held 10 bases outside the gene matches. The DNA of the CDR3 is TGTGCCAGCAGCTTTCCGGGACTAGCGGGAGGGCCAAGAGCAGATACGCAGTATTTT. Translated: CASSFPGLAGGPRADTQYF.

A few counts support this clonotype. The V and J genes are TRBV14 and TRBJ2-7, with D perhaps assigned TRBD1 or TRBD2 (6 bases each). The CDR3 has 16 residues. The germline V gene has CDR1 SGHDN and CDR2 FVKESK. V gave up 1 base and J gave up 2 bases, with 15 bases separating them. CDR3 protein: CASSQGGAGRTYEQYF. In nucleotides, the CDR3 is TGTGCCAGCAGCCAAGGGGGGGCAGGAAGGACCTACGAGCAGTACTTC.

The chain combines TRBV9 with TRBJ2-1; 7 bases agree with TRBD1. V was clipped by 5 bases and J by 6 bases; unmatched bases: 8. Per germline, CDR1 SGDLS and CDR2 YYNGEE. The CDR3 length is 14 residues. For the CDR3, the DNA is TGTGCCAGCAGTATCACAGGGGAATTCAATGAGCAGTTCTTC. Residues: CASSITGEFNEQFF.

This chain uses TRBV29-1 with TRBJ2-2, with D unresolved. CDR1 is SQVTM and CDR2 is ANQGSEA in the germline V gene. The length of the CDR3 is 12 residues. Trimming removed 7 bases at V and 4 bases at J, with 10 bases between. The DNA for the CDR3 is TGCAGCGGACATAAGGGCACCGGGGAGCTGTTTTTT. Translated: CSGHKGTGELFF.

This chain links TRBV5-1 with TRBJ2-2; TRBD1 might be the D (5 bases). Germline V CDR1 and CDR2: SGHRS, YFSETQ. The CDR3 contains 17 residues. V lost 4 bases and J 5 bases, leaving 21 bases between the germline ends. DNA for the CDR3: TGCGCCAGCAGCCCGGTGGTTGGGCAGGGAATGACCGGGGAGCTGTTTTTT. It translates to CASSPVVGQGMTGELFF.

The J gene is TRBJ2-4, the V gene TRBV7-3, with D maybe TRBD1 (7 bases). The CDR3 is 15 amino acids. The germline V gene has CDR1 SGHTA and CDR2 FQGTGA. Trimming removed 5 bases at V and 3 bases at J, with 14 bases between. The CDR3 DNA follows: TGTGCCAGCAGCCCCCAGGGGGGCATCAAAAACATTCAGTACTTC. Translated: CASSPQGGIKNIQYF.

In its sample, this clonotype was seen a few times. The rearrangement uses TRBV5-1 and TRBJ2-1; D possibly corresponds to TRBD1 (5 bases). The CDR3 sequence is 15 residues long. The ends were cut back, 0 bases at V and 3 bases at J, with 10 bases in the middle. Germline V gene data show CDR1 as SGHRS and CDR2 as YFSETQ. CDR3 sequence (DNA): TGCGCCAGCAGCTTGGAGGGCAGGGACTACAATGAGCAGTTCTTC. Amino acid sequence: CASSLEGRDYNEQFF. The full variable domain, in which reference TRBV5-1 and TRBJ2-1 provide the parts outside the CDR3, is KAGVTQTPRYLIKTRGQQVTLSCSPISGHRSVSWYQQTPGQGLQFLFEYFSETQRNKGNFPGRFSGRQFSNSRSEMNVSTLELGDSALYLCASSLEGRDYNEQFFGPGTRLTVL.

This rearrangement joins TRBV29-1 to TRBJ2-3; D not certain. This CDR3 is 11 amino acids long. The germline gives CDR1 SQVTM, CDR2 ANQGSEA. V shed 3 bases and J shed 7 bases, with 8 bases lying between them. In DNA form, the CDR3 reads TGCAGCGTTGACCGTCAAAATACGCAGTATTTT. As protein: CSVDRQNTQYF.

This clonotype has just a few counts. V usage is TRBV20-1 and J usage is TRBJ2-1; the match to TRBD2 covers 8 bases. Trimming at V came to 6 bases and at J to 7 bases, leaving 11 bases not matched to a gene. This CDR3 is 14 amino acids long. CDR1 and CDR2 from the germline V gene are DFQATT and SNEGSKA (reference sequence). This chain's CDR3 is CSAEQAGARNEQFF. In DNA form, the CDR3 reads TGCAGTGCCGAGCAAGCGGGAGCTCGGAATGAGCAGTTCTTC.

This chain links TRBV30 with TRBJ2-4; D gene uncertain. The germline V gene encodes CDR1 GTSNPN and CDR2 SVGIG (reference sequence). V lost 0 bases, J lost 0 bases, and 12 bases lay in between. CDR3 length equals 16 residues. CDR3 nucleotides: TGTGCCTGGAGTGTCCCCCAGCGAATAGCCAAAAACATTCAGTACTTC. Protein sequence: CAWSVPQRIAKNIQYF.

The chain carries TRBV24-1 and TRBJ1-2; D not certain. Trimming left V 3 bases short and J 9 bases short, with 13 bases between. Germline lookup yields CDR1 KGHDR and CDR2 SFDVKD. This CDR3 contains 13 residues. The CDR3 loop is CATSDPPRVSYTF. The CDR3 bases are TGTGCCACCAGTGATCCACCCCGCGTGAGCTACACCTTC.

The chain carries TRBV5-1 and TRBJ2-1; 7 bases match TRBD1. Germline lookup yields CDR1 SGHRS and CDR2 YFSETQ. With V trimmed by 2 bases and J by 2 bases, 4 bases remained unmatched. The CDR3 loop spans 15 amino acids. The CDR3 DNA sequence: TGCGCCAGCAGCTTAACCACAGGGGCCTACAATGAGCAGTTCTTC. It encodes CASSLTTGAYNEQFF.

Only a few counts were recorded for this clonotype. This chain links TRBV19 with TRBJ2-6, with D perhaps being TRBD1 or TRBD2 (6 bases each). V was trimmed by 7 bases and J by 3 bases, leaving 16 bases between them. There are 16 residues in the CDR3. Looked up from germline, CDR1 is LNHDA and CDR2 is SQIVND (reference sequence). The CDR3 loop is CASTPPGASGANVLTF. Written as DNA, the CDR3 is TGTGCCAGTACCCCGCCGGGGGCTAGTGGGGCCAACGTCCTGACTTTC. Full variable domain (missing parts from reference TRBV19 and TRBJ2-6): DGGITQSPKYLFRKEGQNVTLSCEQNLNHDAMYWYRQDPGQGLRLIYYSQIVNDFQKGDIAEGYSVSREKKESFPLTVTSAQKNPTAFYLCASTPPGASGANVLTFGAGSRLTVL.

V gene TRBV4-1 combines with J gene TRBJ2-2, with 8 bases aligning to TRBD2. This CDR3 region has 17 residues. Germline loops: CDR1 MGHRA, CDR2 YSYEKL. V trimming: 3 bases; J trimming: 1 base; junction bases outside the gene matches: 7. The CDR3 loop is CASSQGSTSGNTGELFF. The CDR3 DNA sequence: TGCGCCAGCAGCCAGGGGTCTACTAGCGGGAACACCGGGGAGCTGTTTTTT.

This clonotype came up many times. This chain joins TRBV11-2 and TRBJ2-7, with D possibly being TRBD1 (5 bases). Trimming removed 3 bases at V and 5 bases at J, with 11 bases between. This CDR3 has 13 amino acids. The germline V gene encodes CDR1 SGHAT and CDR2 FQNNGV. For the CDR3, the DNA is TGTGCCAGCAGCTTTTCAGGGTTTAACGAGCAGTACTTC. Translation gives CASSFSGFNEQYF. The variable domain in full, with the rest retrieved from reference TRBV11-2 and TRBJ2-7, is EAGVAQSPRYKIIEKRQSVAFWCNPISGHATLYWYQQILGQGPKLLIQFQNNGVVDDSQLPKDRFSAERLKGVDSTLKIQPAKLEDSAVYLCASSFSGFNEQYFGPGTRLTVT.

Details on this clonotype: At one of its ends the junction is not consistent with the germline gene, which may arise from a read error. The chain employs TRBV5-1 and TRBJ1-2, with D possibly matching TRBD1 (5 bases). CDR1 and CDR2 from the germline V gene are SGHRS and YFSETQ. This CDR3 has 14 amino acids. The CDR3 DNA reads TGCACCAGCAGCCTACTATATGGGACCCATGGCTACACCTTC. Its protein product is CTSSLLYGTHGYTF.

This clonotype was recorded a few times. J is TRBJ2-5 and V is TRBV4-2; 7 nucleotides agree with TRBD2. V lost 0 bases and J lost 4; bases outside the gene matches: 5. The germline gives CDR1 LGHNA, CDR2 YNFKEQ. The CDR3 contains 15 residues. CDR3 sequence reads: CASSQEGASGETQYF. CDR3 in DNA: TGTGCCAGCAGCCAAGAAGGCGCTAGCGGAGAGACCCAGTACTTC.

This clonotype was recorded at least ten times. The genes are TRBV20-1 and TRBJ2-3; D might be TRBD2 (6 bases). V dropped 0 bases and J dropped 4 bases, with 8 bases sitting between them. Germline loops: CDR1 DFQATT, CDR2 SNEGSKA (reference sequence). The CDR3 covers 13 residues. Here the CDR3 reads CSARDSGPDTQYF. The DNA of the CDR3 is TGCAGTGCTAGAGATAGCGGTCCAGATACGCAGTATTTT.

The chain employs TRBV6-5 and TRBJ1-1; D is undetermined. The V end was cut by 2 bases, the J end by 4 bases, with 11 bases between. This CDR3 is built from 14 residues. CDR1 is MNHEY, CDR2 SVGAGI, per germline. The CDR3 loop reads CASSYGVRLTEAFF. The DNA for the CDR3 is TGTGCCAGCAGTTACGGCGTCAGACTCACTGAAGCTTTCTTT.

This clonotype was seen a handful of times. The chain combines TRBV18 with TRBJ2-3; the match to TRBD2 covers 10 bases. Germline-derived CDR1 and CDR2 are KGHSH and LQKENI. The J segment lost 6 bases and the V segment lost 4 bases, leaving 10 bases of the junction unmatched. The CDR3 covers 16 residues. The CDR3 DNA reads TGTGCCAGCTCACAACAACTAGCGGGAACCGCGGATACGCAGTATTTT. As protein: CASSQQLAGTADTQYF.

This chain connects TRBV4-2 to TRBJ2-2; TRBD2 agrees at 10 bases. The V gene's germline CDR1 is LGHNA and CDR2 YNFKEQ. Trimming removed 1 base from V and 4 bases from J; junction bases left unmatched: 15. The CDR3 runs 20 residues. The DNA for the CDR3 is TGTGCCAGCAGCCAAGGAATCTCGCTAGCGGGAGTCTTGGGCACCGGGGAGCTGTTTTTT. Amino acids: CASSQGISLAGVLGTGELFF.